These T cell receptor beta chains were read from a single sample in a study of blood T cell repertoires in COVID-19. Produced via immunoSEQ multiplex PCR; TCRdb's table is partial and in-frame only. The sample shows about 110,000 clones, roughly 80% of them seen only once. Sequenced sample: peripheral blood. The receptors derive from a woman in her 70s with acute or convalescent COVID-19. The CDR3 runs from the conserved cysteine through the conserved F or W. The D gene is left open where the match is weak. Clone sizes are given selectively: once, few, many, or a class where the clone is expanded.

abundance	v_gene	d_gene	j_gene	CDR3nt	CDR3aa
once	TRBV24-1	.	TRBJ1-2	TGTGCCACCCTAGCGCGCGGGGTATGTGGCTACACCTTC	CATLARGVCGYTF
.	TRBV28	.	TRBJ1-5	TGTGCCAGCAGCCGCCTAGGGGGATCAAGCAATCAGCCCCAGCATTTT	CASSRLGGSSNQPQHF
.	TRBV30	.	TRBJ1-2	TGTGCCTGGAGAGGGGTAGGGGGGGATGGTGGCTACACCTTC	CAWRGVGGDGGYTF
.	TRBV7-2	TRBD1	TRBJ2-3	TGTGCCAGCAGACGCACAGGGGGCACAGATACGCAGTATTTT	CASRRTGGTDTQYF
.	TRBV29-1	.	TRBJ1-4	TGCAGCGTCCTGGGACTCGCTAATGAAAAACTGTTTTTT	CSVLGLANEKLFF
.	TRBV4-1	.	TRBJ1-1	TGCGCCAGCAGCCTTCTAGGGAGGGGTACGGAAGCTTTCTTT	CASSLLGRGTEAFF
once	TRBV6-4	.	TRBJ1-2	TGTGCCAGCAGTGAAGGGCAGGGTGCATACTATGGCTACACCTTC	CASSEGQGAYYGYTF
.	TRBV7-9	TRBD2	TRBJ2-7	TGTGCCAGCAGCCTTTTCCGTTCCCAGGCGGGGGACGAGCAGTACTTC	CASSLFRSQAGDEQYF
.	TRBV10-3	.	TRBJ1-2	TGTGCCATCACCACAGACACAACTAACTATGGCTACACCTTC	CAITTDTTNYGYTF
.	TRBV4-1	.	TRBJ2-7	TGCGCCAGCAGCCAAGATGAGGACTACGAGCAGTACTTC	CASSQDEDYEQYF
few	TRBV4-1	.	TRBJ2-1	TGCGCCAGCAGCCAAGCTACCCTAGCGAGTTTGGATGAGCAGTTCTTC	CASSQATLASLDEQFF
.	TRBV28	TRBD1	TRBJ1-6	TGTGCCAGCAGTCCGGGGACAGCGACCTATAATTCACCCCTCCACTTT	CASSPGTATYNSPLHF
.	TRBV6-6	TRBD2	TRBJ2-5	TGTGCCAGTCGGGAGGGGGGGGATACGCAGACCCAGTACTTC	CASREGGDTQTQYF
.	TRBV6-2/TRBV6-3	TRBD2	TRBJ2-7	TGTGCCAGCAGTTACTCGCTAGCGGGAGGTCTGTACTTC	CASSYSLAGGLYF
.	TRBV5-4	.	TRBJ1-3	TGTGCCAGCAGCCCCCAGCGGGCGGGCGGAAACACCATATATTTT	CASSPQRAGGNTIYF
few	TRBV9	.	TRBJ1-3	TGTGCCAGCAGCGTTGGTACCGGGACAATCGGAGACACCATATATTTT	CASSVGTGTIGDTIYF
once	TRBV7-2	TRBD1	TRBJ2-5	TGTGCCAGCAGCCCTCAGACAGGGTGGTTCCAAGAGACCCAGTACTTC	CASSPQTGWFQETQYF
.	TRBV9	.	TRBJ2-3	TGTGCCACCAATACTAGTGGGGATACGCAGTATTTT	CATNTSGDTQYF
.	TRBV13	TRBD1	TRBJ1-2	TGTGCCAGCAGGGAGTCAGGGGGGAGCTATGGCTACACCTTC	CASRESGGSYGYTF
.	TRBV4-3	TRBD1	TRBJ1-6	TGCGCCAGCAGCCAAAACAGGGGCAATTCACCCCTCCACTTT	CASSQNRGNSPLHF
.	TRBV23-1	.	TRBJ1-2	TGCGCCAGCAGTCAATCGGCACAGGATAACTATGGCTACACCTTC	CASSQSAQDNYGYTF
.	TRBV7-2	TRBD2	TRBJ2-3	TGTGCCAGCAGCTTAGTACTGTGGCGGGGGATGTCAGATACGCAGTATTTT	CASSLVLWRGMSDTQYF
few	TRBV20-1	TRBD1	TRBJ2-7	TGCAGTGCCAGTCGTCCGGGACAGGGGGACGAGCAGTACTTC	CSASRPGQGDEQYF
.	TRBV19	.	TRBJ1-6	TGTGCCAGTAGCGAGGACGTGTTGGGAGGCTCCTATAATTCACCCCTCCACTTT	CASSEDVLGGSYNSPLHF
.	TRBV7-2	.	TRBJ2-3	TGTGCCAGCAGCCCCCAAACAGGTACAGATACGCAGTATTTT	CASSPQTGTDTQYF
.	TRBV11-2	TRBD2	TRBJ2-7	TGTGCCAGCAGCCACGGCGGGGGGCTCTACGAGCAGTACTTC	CASSHGGGLYEQYF
.	TRBV19	.	TRBJ1-1	TGTGCCAGTAGTTCCCCCTCCAGGGGAATGAACACTGAAGCTTTCTTT	CASSSPSRGMNTEAFF
.	TRBV11-2	.	TRBJ2-7	TGTGCCAGCAGCCCAAAGACTGGTTTAAGCGAGCAGTACTTC	CASSPKTGLSEQYF
.	TRBV7-9	TRBD1	TRBJ1-4	TGTGCCAGCAGCTTAGTGACGACAGGGGATGAAAAACTGTTTTTT	CASSLVTTGDEKLFF
.	TRBV5-8	.	TRBJ2-7	TGTGCCAGCAGCTTAAACCCAGGGATCGAGCAGTACTTC	CASSLNPGIEQYF
.	TRBV18	TRBD1	TRBJ2-6	TGTGCCAGCTCACCGTCCGGGACAGTGAGCTCTGGGGCCAACGTCCTGACTTTC	CASSPSGTVSSGANVLTF
.	TRBV7-8	.	TRBJ2-5	TGTGCCAGCAGCCCGGCAGGGGGGCTAGGAGAGACCCAGTACTTC	CASSPAGGLGETQYF
.	TRBV28	TRBD1	TRBJ2-1	TGTGCCAGCTACTCTCAGGGACAGTGGTACAATGAGCAGTTCTTC	CASYSQGQWYNEQFF
.	TRBV2	.	TRBJ1-1	TGTGCCAGCACGTGGACAGTGAACACTGAAGCTTTCTTT	CASTWTVNTEAFF
.	TRBV18	TRBD1	TRBJ1-1	TGTGCCAGCTCACCTAGGGGACAGGGTTACACTGAAGCTTTCTTT	CASSPRGQGYTEAFF
.	TRBV2	.	TRBJ2-7	TGTGCCAGCACTATCTACTACGAGCAGTACTTC	CASTIYYEQYF
.	TRBV2	.	TRBJ2-3	TGTGCCAGCCATGAACAGGGCTGGTCAGATACGCAGTATTTT	CASHEQGWSDTQYF
.	TRBV3-1/TRBV3-2	TRBD2	TRBJ2-1	TGTGCCAGCAGCCAAGAAAAAGTAGGACTAGCGGGCCGGGAGCAGTTCTTC	CASSQEKVGLAGREQFF
.	TRBV19	.	TRBJ1-4	TGTGCCAGTAGCGAGGACAGAGGGTACGGAAAACTGTTTTTT	CASSEDRGYGKLFF
once	TRBV9	TRBD1	TRBJ1-1	TGTGCCAGCAGCGTAGCGGGACAGGGGGAAGCTTTCTTT	CASSVAGQGEAFF
.	TRBV10-3	.	TRBJ2-2	TGTGCCATCACCCCCCAGGGATCGCGGAACACCGGGGAGCTGTTTTTT	CAITPQGSRNTGELFF
.	TRBV5-4	.	TRBJ2-2	TGTGCCAGCAGCTTCGGGACAATTAACACCGGGGAGCTGTTTTTT	CASSFGTINTGELFF
.	TRBV19	.	TRBJ1-1	TGTGCCAGTAGTATAGTTCTCGCGGGGAACACTGAAGCTTTCTTT	CASSIVLAGNTEAFF
.	TRBV12-3/TRBV12-4	.	TRBJ1-1	TGTGCCAGCAGGTGGACAGAAAACACTGAAGCTTTCTTT	CASRWTENTEAFF
.	TRBV2	TRBD1	TRBJ1-1	TGTGCCAGCAGTTCCGGGACAGGGGGACCTGAAGCTTTCTTT	CASSSGTGGPEAFF
.	TRBV9	.	TRBJ2-7	TGTGCCAGCAGCGTAGCCCCCCTTTACGAGCAGTACTTC	CASSVAPLYEQYF
.	TRBV14	.	TRBJ1-6	TGTGCCAGCAGCAAGTTCAATGGGGCCCATAATTCACCCCTCCACTTT	CASSKFNGAHNSPLHF
.	TRBV5-1	TRBD1	TRBJ2-2	TGCGCCAGCAGCTTGGGGGGACAGGGGAACACCGGGGAGCTGTTTTTT	CASSLGGQGNTGELFF
.	TRBV28	.	TRBJ2-3	TGTGCCAGCAGTTTGAGGCAGAACACAGATACGCAGTATTTT	CASSLRQNTDTQYF
.	TRBV19	.	TRBJ1-5	TGTGCCAGTACCGGGACTAGAAATCAGCCCCAGCATTTT	CASTGTRNQPQHF
once	TRBV6-5	.	TRBJ2-7	TGTGCCAGCACCAGAACCCCGGGACAAGCCTACGAGCAGTACTTC	CASTRTPGQAYEQYF
.	TRBV3-1/TRBV3-2	.	TRBJ1-2	TGTGCCAGCAGCCAGGGACAAGGCTATGGCTACACCTTC	CASSQGQGYGYTF
.	TRBV6-1	.	TRBJ2-7	TGTGCCAGCAGTGACGCGGTGCCCTACGAGCAGTACTTC	CASSDAVPYEQYF
many	TRBV5-1	TRBD2	TRBJ2-5	TGCGCCAGCAGCCCGTCTAGCGGGGCCCTTGAGACCCAGTACTTC	CASSPSSGALETQYF